Presented here are 17 T cell receptor beta chains from one specimen sequenced in a study of blood T cell repertoires in COVID-19. TCRdb's table, derived via immunoSEQ multiplex PCR, lists solely in-frame clones and lacks some. The table includes fewer than 350,000 clones, about 85% detected once. The sample comprised PBMCs or T cells enriched from blood (not recorded which). The origin of the receptors is a woman aged 50 to 60 who had recovered from COVID-19.

This chain joins TRBV5-1 and TRBJ1-5; D is perhaps TRBD1 (5 bases). Trimming stripped 2 bases from V and 2 bases from J, with 8 bases between. This CDR3 comprises 14 residues. CDR1 and CDR2 (germline): SGHRS, YFSETQ. The CDR3 here is CASSLATGNQPQHF. In DNA, the CDR3 is TGCGCCAGCAGCTTAGCGACAGGCAATCAGCCCCAGCATTTT.

The rearrangement links TRBV5-1 to TRBJ1-2, with TRBD1 identical over 9 bases. The CDR3 covers 15 residues. V lost 1 base, J lost 8 bases, and 9 bases stayed unmatched. Per the germline V gene, CDR1 is SGHRS and CDR2 is YFSETQ. The DNA of the CDR3 is TGCGCCAGCAGCTTGTATTCACAGGGGGCAGGGGGCTACACCTTC. This translates into CASSLYSQGAGGYTF.

The V call is TRBV6-4, the J call TRBJ1-6, with D possibly being TRBD1 (5 bases). The CDR3 runs 14 residues. Trimming cost V 6 bases and J 6 bases, with 12 bases left between them. Germline V gives CDR1 MRHNA, CDR2 SNTAGT. The CDR3 region is CASSMGLGNSPLHF. The CDR3 nucleotides read TGTGCCAGCAGCATGGGACTCGGTAATTCACCCCTCCACTTT.

V gene TRBV4-2 combines with J gene TRBJ2-3, with 12 bases that match TRBD2. This CDR3 has 15 amino acids. The J segment lost 6 bases and the V segment lost 1 base, leaving 2 bases of the junction unmatched. Germline CDR1 and CDR2: LGHNA and YNFKEQ. CDR3 sequence reads: CASSQGLAGADTQYF. In DNA form, the CDR3 reads TGTGCCAGCAGCCAAGGACTAGCGGGAGCCGATACGCAGTATTTT.

The J gene is TRBJ2-5, the V gene TRBV5-1; 10 bases fit TRBD2. The CDR3 sequence is 14 residues long. With 2 bases clipped from V and 5 bases from J, the junction kept 3 bases outside the gene matches. In germline, CDR1 is SGHRS, CDR2 YFSETQ. CDR3 in amino acids: CASSLLAGQETQYF. CDR3 in DNA: TGCGCCAGCAGCTTACTAGCGGGGCAGGAGACCCAGTACTTC.

This chain connects TRBV5-1 to TRBJ1-2; 12 bases map to TRBD1. The CDR3 spans 16 residues. The ends lost 3 bases at V and 7 bases at J; junction bases unmatched: 10. Germline CDR1 SGHRS, CDR2 YFSETQ. CDR3 protein: CASSYDPGQGASGYTF. Written as DNA, the CDR3 is TGCGCCAGCAGCTATGATCCGGGACAGGGGGCTTCTGGCTACACCTTC.

The V call is TRBV12-3 or TRBV12-4, the J call TRBJ1-2; TRBD1 matches at 7 bases. The CDR3 extends over 11 amino acids. J lost 8 bases, V lost 5 bases, and 2 bases had no gene match. The CDR3 DNA reads TGTGCCAGCAGTGTAGGGGGCGGCTACACCTTC. It is translated as CASSVGGGYTF.

This chain uses TRBV10-2 with TRBJ1-1; TRBD1 aligns across 10 bases. Germline values: CDR1 WSHSY, CDR2 SAAADI. The CDR3 has 13 residues. Trimming took 8 bases from V and 5 from J; bases not matched to a gene: 5. CDR3 in DNA: TGCGCCAGCGGACAGGGGGTACGAACTGAAGCTTTCTTT. Its protein is CASGQGVRTEAFF.

This rearrangement joins TRBV12-3 or TRBV12-4 to TRBJ1-4; D may be TRBD1 (5 bases). This CDR3 has 13 residues. Trimming pared 3 bases from V and 8 bases from J, leaving 10 bases between. In nucleotides, the CDR3 is TGTGCCAGCAGTTTGCCAGGGAACGAAAAACTGTTTTTT. This gives the protein CASSLPGNEKLFF.

The J gene is TRBJ2-2, the V gene TRBV10-3; 7 positions agree with TRBD1. Looked up from germline, CDR1 is ENHRY and CDR2 is SYGVKD. The CDR3 contains 13 residues. After removal of 4 bases from V and 7 bases from J, the junction contained 3 bases not matched to a gene. CDR3 residues: CAISGQGVGELFF. CDR3 sequence (DNA): TGTGCCATCAGTGGGCAGGGGGTCGGGGAGCTGTTTTTT.

V and J are TRBV11-3 and TRBJ2-1; TRBD1 matches at 9 bases. The CDR3 runs to 17 residues. J lost 2 bases, V lost 1 base, and 6 bases had no gene match. Germline V lookup: CDR1 SGHNT, CDR2 YENEEA. CDR3 residues: CASSLGDRAYAYNEQFF. The CDR3 region has the DNA TGTGCCAGCAGCTTAGGGGACAGGGCCTACGCCTACAATGAGCAGTTCTTC.

In its sample, this clone was seen once. This chain joins TRBV7-2 and TRBJ1-1; 8 bases fit TRBD1. Trimming removed 5 bases from V and 0 bases from J; junction bases left unmatched: 8. This CDR3 comprises 16 residues. Germline V gives CDR1 SGHTA, CDR2 FQGNSA. The CDR3 region is CASSTRQGPMNTEAFF. In DNA, the CDR3 is TGTGCCAGCAGCACACGACAGGGGCCCATGAACACTGAAGCTTTCTTT.

This chain links TRBV25-1 with TRBJ2-4, with 7 bases matching TRBD2. CDR3 length: 17 residues. Germline V CDR1 and CDR2: MGHDK, SYGVNS. J lost 0 bases, V lost 4 bases, and 9 bases had no gene match. The CDR3 sequence: CASSGGGITGAKNIQYF. The CDR3 coding sequence is TGTGCCAGCAGTGGGGGGGGAATCACCGGAGCCAAAAACATTCAGTACTTC.

This chain uses TRBV2 with TRBJ1-2; D ambiguous. The CDR3 spans 16 residues. Per the germline V gene, CDR1 is SNHLY and CDR2 is FYNNEI. V shed 6 bases and J shed 7 bases, with 24 bases lying between them. Here the CDR3 DNA reads TGTGCCAGCAGCCAGACTACGACACCCATAGCCGGTGGCTACACCTTC. This codes for CASSQTTTPIAGGYTF.

The genes are TRBV24-1 and TRBJ1-3; TRBD1 matches at 12 bases. The germline gives CDR1 KGHDR, CDR2 SFDVKD. V was clipped by 3 bases and J by 1 base; unmatched bases: 12. This CDR3 is built from 20 residues. The CDR3 sequence: CATSDTPTRDRGRSGNTIYF. The CDR3 DNA is TGTGCCACCAGTGATACCCCAACCCGGGACAGGGGGCGATCTGGAAACACCATATATTTT.

This clone came up once. The DNA of the CDR3 is TGCGCCAGCAGCCCCCCGGGGTTAGGGGGCCTTCAAGAGACCCAGTACTTC. Translating it yields CASSPPGLGGLQETQYF. The chain employs TRBV5-1 and TRBJ2-5; 7 positions agree with TRBD1. This CDR3 is 17 amino acids long. Germline trimming cut 4 bases from V and 2 bases from J; bases unmatched to any gene: 14. Germline V gives CDR1 SGHRS, CDR2 YFSETQ. Full variable domain (missing parts from reference TRBV5-1 and TRBJ2-5): KAGVTQTPRYLIKTRGQQVTLSCSPISGHRSVSWYQQTPGQGLQFLFEYFSETQRNKGNFPGRFSGRQFSNSRSEMNVSTLELGDSALYLCASSPPGLGGLQETQYFGPGTRLLVL.

V usage is TRBV12-5 and J usage is TRBJ2-5, with 8 nucleotides matching TRBD1. Germline CDR1 and CDR2: LGHNT and FRNRAP. Trimming took 1 base from V and 4 from J; bases not matched to a gene: 8. The CDR3 is made up of 16 amino acids. The CDR3 DNA follows: TGTGCTAGTGGTTTGGCGATGACAGGGGATGTAGAGACCCAGTACTTC. Amino acid sequence: CASGLAMTGDVETQYF.